The rows below give T cell receptor beta chains drawn from one sample of a study of blood T cell repertoires in COVID-19. The repertoire was sequenced with immunoSEQ multiplex PCR; TCRdb's copy has only in-frame clones and lacks some. The data contain about 150,000 clones, around 84% of them seen just once; the ten biggest clones take up roughly 5.7%. The specimen was PBMCs or T cells enriched from blood (not recorded which). These TCRs come from a woman in her forties or fifties who had been exposed to COVID-19. Each CDR3 is given with its conserved first and last residue. A D gene is named only where the DNA matches it firmly. Clone size appears in some rows only: once, few, many, or a class for an expanded clone.

clone_size	j_call	d_call	v_call	cdr3_nt	cdr3_aa
NA	TRBJ1-5	NA	TRBV19	TGTGCCAGTAGTATAGTGGTTCGGGGTGCTCAGCCCCAGCATTTT	CASSIVVRGAQPQHF
NA	TRBJ1-1	NA	TRBV6-2/TRBV6-3	TGTGCCAGCAGTGCTCTTACAGTGAACACTGAAGCTTTCTTT	CASSALTVNTEAFF
NA	TRBJ2-1	TRBD1	TRBV6-4	TGTGCCAGCAGTGAATCAGGGACAGGGGGTTACAGTGAGCAGTTCTTC	CASSESGTGGYSEQFF
NA	TRBJ1-2	TRBD1	TRBV6-5	TGTGCCAGCAAGATGACAGGGTCTGGCGGCTACACCTTC	CASKMTGSGGYTF
NA	TRBJ1-5	NA	TRBV2	TGTGCCAGCAGTGAAGCGCGACAGAACAATCAGCCCCAGCATTTT	CASSEARQNNQPQHF
NA	TRBJ1-6	NA	TRBV19	TGTGCCAGTAGTATTTCCGGTAATTCACCCCTCCACTTT	CASSISGNSPLHF
NA	TRBJ1-1	NA	TRBV9	TGTGCCAGCAGCGTAGGTGGGGGAGGGGGCACTGAAGCTTTCTTT	CASSVGGGGGTEAFF
NA	TRBJ2-1	TRBD2	TRBV14	TGTGCCAGCAGCCAAGGGACTAGCCCCTACAATGAGCAGTTCTTC	CASSQGTSPYNEQFF
NA	TRBJ1-1	NA	TRBV19	TGTGCCAGTAGACAGCCACCAGGGGCTTTCTTT	CASRQPPGAFF
few	TRBJ2-2	TRBD1	TRBV28	TGTGCCAGCAGGGGGGGAGGACAGGGTACCGGGGAGCTGTTTTTT	CASRGGGQGTGELFF
NA	TRBJ2-5	TRBD2	TRBV13	TGTGCCAGCAGCCCCCGACTAGCGGGGGGGAAGGAGACCCAGTACTTC	CASSPRLAGGKETQYF
NA	TRBJ2-2	NA	TRBV21-1	TGTGCCAGCAGCAAAGGCCGGGACAGGGAAGATCCCACCGGGGAGCTGTTTTTT	CASSKGRDREDPTGELFF
NA	TRBJ1-6	NA	TRBV14	TGTGCCAGCAGCCAAGAGGGGGGGCCCTCACCCCTCCACTTT	CASSQEGGPSPLHF
once	TRBJ2-1	TRBD2	TRBV5-1	TGCGCCAGCAGCTCAGGGCGCGGGACTAGCGGGAGCTCCTACAATGAGCAGTTCTTC	CASSSGRGTSGSSYNEQFF
NA	TRBJ1-1	NA	TRBV6-2/TRBV6-3	TGTGCCAGCAGTTCGTCTCCAGGGTTCGCTGAAGCTTTCTTT	CASSSSPGFAEAFF
once	TRBJ1-2	NA	TRBV9	TGTGCCAGCAGCTCCTTGAACAGGGTAGATGGCTACACCTTC	CASSSLNRVDGYTF
NA	TRBJ2-7	NA	TRBV7-9	TGTGCCAGCAGCTTATTTCCTAGACGGAAGCCCTACGAGCAGTACTTC	CASSLFPRRKPYEQYF
few	TRBJ2-7	TRBD1	TRBV4-2	TGTGCCAGCAGCCAAGAAACCGGGACAGGGGGCTACGAGCAGTACTTC	CASSQETGTGGYEQYF
NA	TRBJ2-5	TRBD1	TRBV4-2	TGTGCCAGCAGCCAAGGACCGACAGGGGGTGGAGAGACCCAGTACTTC	CASSQGPTGGGETQYF
few	TRBJ1-2	TRBD1	TRBV2	TGTGCCAGCAGTACCGACAGGGTCCGTGGCTACACCTTC	CASSTDRVRGYTF
once	TRBJ1-5	NA	TRBV18	TGTGCCAGCTCACCCGGGCAGGAGGGACAGCCCCAGCATTTT	CASSPGQEGQPQHF
NA	TRBJ1-4	NA	TRBV15	TGTGCCACCAGCAGAGATGGGAACAGGTTAAACACTAATGAAAAACTGTTTTTT	CATSRDGNRLNTNEKLFF
few	TRBJ2-1	NA	TRBV5-3	TGTGCCAGAAGCGATCGGGTCAACAATGAGCAGTTCTTC	CARSDRVNNEQFF
NA	TRBJ2-7	TRBD2	TRBV18	TGTGCCAGCTCACCACGAGCGGGAGAGTACTCCGAGCAGTACTTC	CASSPRAGEYSEQYF